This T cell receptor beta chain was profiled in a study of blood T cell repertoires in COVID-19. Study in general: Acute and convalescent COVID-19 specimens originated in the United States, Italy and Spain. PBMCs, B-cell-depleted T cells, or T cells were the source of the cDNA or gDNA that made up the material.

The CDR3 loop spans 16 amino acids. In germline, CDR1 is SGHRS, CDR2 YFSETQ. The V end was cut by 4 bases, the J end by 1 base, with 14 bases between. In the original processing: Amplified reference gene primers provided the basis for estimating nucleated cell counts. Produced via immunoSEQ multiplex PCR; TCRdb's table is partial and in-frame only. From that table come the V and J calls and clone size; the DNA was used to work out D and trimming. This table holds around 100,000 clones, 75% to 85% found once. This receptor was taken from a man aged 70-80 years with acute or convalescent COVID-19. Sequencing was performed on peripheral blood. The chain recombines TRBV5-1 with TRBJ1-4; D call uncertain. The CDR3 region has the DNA TGCGCCAGCAGCCCTCAACCTCCGGGAACTAATGAAAAACTGTTTTTT. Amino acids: CASSPQPPGTNEKLFF.